Following are 14 T cell receptor beta chains from one sample sequenced in a study of siplizumab effects on memory and regulatory T cells. Here immunoSEQ multiplex PCR was the method, and the copy in TCRdb shows in-frame clones only, minus some. The profile shows some 97,000 clones, 94% of them singletons. The specimen was Tregs sorted from blood. These receptor sequences come from a human donor in good health.

The table lists this clone with a count of one. J is TRBJ2-7 and V is TRBV5-4, with a possible D match to TRBD2 (5 bases). Trimming removed 0 bases from V and 0 bases from J, with 13 bases in between. CDR1 and CDR2 from the germline V gene are SGHNT and YYREEE (reference sequence). The CDR3 has 16 residues. This CDR3 reads CASSLGRGMSSYEQYF. In DNA, the CDR3 is TGTGCCAGCAGCTTGGGGAGAGGGATGAGCTCCTACGAGCAGTACTTC.

The J gene is TRBJ2-5, the V gene TRBV20-1, with D unresolved. The assigned J gene may be wrong: the sequence end matches TRBJ2-7 better. CDR3 length: 11 residues. Germline V gene data show CDR1 as DFQATT and CDR2 as SNEGSKA (reference sequence). Here the CDR3 reads CSASNGYEQYF. CDR3 bases: TGCAGTGCTTCTAACGGTTACGAGCAGTACTTC.

The chain has TRBV15 and TRBJ1-5; no clear D gene. The ends were cut back, 1 base at V and 6 bases at J, with 4 bases in the middle. The CDR3 totals 12 residues. The germline V gene encodes CDR1 LNHNV and CDR2 YYDKDF (reference sequence). The CDR3 loop is CATSRVGQPQHF. In DNA, the CDR3 is TGTGCCACCAGCAGAGTAGGTCAGCCCCAGCATTTT.

J is TRBJ1-1 and V is TRBV9, with 8 bases aligning to TRBD1. J lost 1 base, V lost 2 bases, and 10 bases had no gene match. This CDR3 has 17 residues. CDR1 SGDLS and CDR2 YYNGEE come from the germline V gene. Written as DNA, the CDR3 is TGTGCCAGCAGCGTCGGACAGGGTTCCGCCAAGAACACTGAAGCTTTCTTT. Its protein is CASSVGQGSAKNTEAFF.

The chain uses TRBV7-9 and TRBJ1-2; D uncertain. Trimming removed 2 bases at V and 8 bases at J, with 15 bases between. This CDR3 is 14 amino acids long. The germline gives CDR1 SEHNR, CDR2 FQNEAQ (reference sequence). CDR3 region: CASSLSPHGRGYTF. Written as DNA, the CDR3 is TGTGCCAGCAGCTTATCGCCCCATGGGCGCGGCTACACCTTC.

V gene TRBV5-1 combines with J gene TRBJ2-7; TRBD1 is a possible D gene (6 bases). This CDR3 is built from 13 residues. Per the germline V gene, CDR1 is SGHRS and CDR2 is YFSETQ. V was pared by 5 bases and J by 2 bases, with 11 bases between. CDR3 sequence: CASRDGDTYEQYF. For the CDR3, the DNA is TGCGCCAGCAGGGACGGGGACACCTACGAGCAGTACTTC.

The genes are TRBV9 and TRBJ2-5, with D perhaps TRBD1 (6 bases). Germline CDR1 is SGDLS and CDR2 is YYNGEE. This CDR3 region has 15 residues. V was clipped by 0 bases and J by 0 bases, with 9 bases between them. CDR3: CASSVGPGDQETQYF. For the CDR3, the DNA is TGTGCCAGCAGCGTAGGTCCAGGGGACCAAGAGACCCAGTACTTC.

CDR3 residues: CASRDGPRGTEAFF. CDR3 DNA: TGTGCCAGCAGAGACGGGCCCAGGGGCACTGAAGCTTTCTTT. V usage is TRBV6-1 and J usage is TRBJ1-1, with D perhaps matching TRBD1 (6 bases). The CDR3 has 14 amino acids. Germline V CDR1 and CDR2: MNHNS, SASEGT. V shed 6 bases and J shed 4 bases, with 15 bases lying between them.

This clone was recorded only once. The chain combines TRBV18 with TRBJ2-5, with D maybe TRBD2 (7 bases). The CDR3 has 14 residues. Germline V CDR1 and CDR2: KGHSH, LQKENI. Deletions cut 2 bases from V and 3 bases from J, with 10 bases between. Here the CDR3 reads CASSPRGGKETQYF. The CDR3 DNA reads TGTGCCAGCTCACCAAGGGGGGGAAAAGAGACCCAGTACTTC.

The CDR3 bases are TGTGCCAGCACCTCTCGAGGGGGGAGAGGTTATGGCTACACCTTC. Translated, it gives CASTSRGGRGYGYTF. The chain carries TRBV7-9 and TRBJ1-2; a weak D match, TRBD1 (6 bases). The CDR3 has 15 amino acids. V dropped 7 bases and J dropped 5 bases, with 20 bases sitting between them. Germline V gene lookup returns CDR1 SEHNR and CDR2 FQNEAQ (reference sequence).

The J gene is TRBJ2-7, the V gene TRBV7-9, with TRBD1 matching 7 bases. CDR1 and CDR2 from the germline V gene are SEHNR and FQNEAQ (reference sequence). V gave up 10 bases and J gave up 0 bases; unmatched junction bases: 15. The CDR3 runs 16 residues. CDR3 loop: CATTPSGGQVSYEQYF. The DNA of the CDR3 is TGTGCCACCACTCCCTCAGGCGGACAGGTCTCCTACGAGCAGTACTTC. The complete variable domain, with remaining parts taken from reference TRBV7-9 and TRBJ2-7, reads DTGVSQNPRHKITKRGQNVTFRCDPISEHNRLYWYRQTLGQGPEFLTYFQNEAQLEKSRLLSDRFSAERPKGSFSTLEIQRTEQGDSAMYLCATTPSGGQVSYEQYFGPGTRLTVT.

This clone has more than one count but fewer than ten. The rearrangement joins TRBV20-1 to TRBJ2-1; weak D call: TRBD2 (6 bases). Trimming took off 6 bases at V and 4 bases at J, with 7 bases between the two ends. CDR1 DFQATT and CDR2 SNEGSKA come from the germline V gene (reference sequence). CDR3 size: 11 residues. The CDR3 DNA reads TGCAGTGCCGGGAGATACAATGAGCAGTTCTTC. It yields the protein CSAGRYNEQFF.

The V and J genes are TRBV5-6 and TRBJ2-5; D could derive from TRBD1 or TRBD2 (5 bases each). Germline values: CDR1 SGHDT, CDR2 YYEEEE. The CDR3 spans 16 residues. Trimming took 0 bases from V and 4 from J, leaving 16 bases between them. CDR3 sequence reads: CASSLVVHRGGETQYF. The CDR3 bases are TGTGCCAGCAGCTTGGTCGTTCACCGTGGGGGAGAGACCCAGTACTTC.

The chain has TRBV14 and TRBJ2-1; 8 bases are shared with TRBD1. After removal of 1 base from V and 5 bases from J, the junction contained 4 bases not matched to a gene. This CDR3 region has 15 residues. Looked up from germline, CDR1 is SGHDN and CDR2 is FVKESK. CDR3 in DNA: TGTGCCAGCAGCCAAGGCAGGGGGCTCGACAATGAGCAGTTCTTC. Encoded protein: CASSQGRGLDNEQFF.